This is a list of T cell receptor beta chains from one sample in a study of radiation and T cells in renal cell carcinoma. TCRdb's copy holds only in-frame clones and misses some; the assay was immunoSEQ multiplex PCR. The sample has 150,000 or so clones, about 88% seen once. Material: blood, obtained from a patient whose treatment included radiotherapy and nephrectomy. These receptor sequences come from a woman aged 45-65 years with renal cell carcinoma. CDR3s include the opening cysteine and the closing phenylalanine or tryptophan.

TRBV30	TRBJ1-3	CAWSQWYSGNTIYF
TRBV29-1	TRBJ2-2	CSVRPRLNTGELFF
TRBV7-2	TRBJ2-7	CASSARPGAYEQYF
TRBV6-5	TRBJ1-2	CASTQGGLGYGYTF
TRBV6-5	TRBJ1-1	CASRTDRAMNTEAFF
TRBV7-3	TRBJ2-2	CASSLGQDTGELFF
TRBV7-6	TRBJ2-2	CASSLRQATGELFF
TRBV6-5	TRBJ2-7	CASRQSGGPYEQYF
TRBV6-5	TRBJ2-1	CASSQGLAGEQFF
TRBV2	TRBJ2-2	CATQGFPTGELFF
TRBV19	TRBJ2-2	CASSSHLTNTGELFF
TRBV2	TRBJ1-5	CASRPTGYSNQPQHF
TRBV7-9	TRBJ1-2	CASGRQGTNYGYTF
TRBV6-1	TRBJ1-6	CASSEWPHRANSPLHF
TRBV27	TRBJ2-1	CASSLLGPNEQFF
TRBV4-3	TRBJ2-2	CASSQDLPQRGNTGELFF
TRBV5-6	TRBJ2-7	CASSLAVSAPYEQYF
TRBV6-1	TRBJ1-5	CASSEDGGFEQPQHF
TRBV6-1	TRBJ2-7	CASSLWAGPGEQYF
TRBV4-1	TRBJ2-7	CASSQGLAGAGEQYF
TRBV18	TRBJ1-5	CASSPPDQPQHF
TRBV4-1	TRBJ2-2	CASSQVSGGLNTGELFF
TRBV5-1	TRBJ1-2	CASTRSREGGYTF
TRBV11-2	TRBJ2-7	CASSSGWGSEQYF
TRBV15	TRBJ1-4	CATSRDSGTGGREKLFF
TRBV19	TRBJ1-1	CASSIAGVWRTEAFF
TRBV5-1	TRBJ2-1	CASSQTGSSYNEQFF
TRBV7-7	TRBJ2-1	CASSRDSYNEQFF
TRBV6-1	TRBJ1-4	CASSDRRQANEKLFF
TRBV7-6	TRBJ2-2	CASRTTGGTSGELFF
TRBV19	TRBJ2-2	CATLGPNTGELFF
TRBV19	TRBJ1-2	CASSLAGERDNYGYTF
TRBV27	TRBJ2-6	CASSPYSGANVLTF